This TCR beta chain was retrieved from a study of blood T cell repertoires in COVID-19 (dated by TCRdb to 2018 to 2021). For the wider study: Collaborator samples came from the United States, Italy and Spain and covered acute and convalescent phases of COVID-19. HLA class I and class II types, where available, came from metadata supplied by the sample provider rather than from assay-based typing. The samples were drawn from the first 160 participants of the ongoing ImmuneRACE study and from about 1,200 subjects provided by 6 global collaborators. The repertoires were released in a freely available public database intended as a resource for research on the immune response to SARS-CoV-2. Sample metadata almost always included a de-identified subject ID, COVID-19 status, age in years and sex. The material from the prospective study consisted of cDNA or gDNA derived from T cells, B-cell-depleted T cells, or PBMCs. Subjects who had been exposed to COVID-19, were actively infected with it, or had recovered from it provided the deeply sampled blood TCRbeta repertoires that made up the dataset. General study outcomes and caveats: The quantity of clinical and demographic metadata differed by source and by participant and was supplied without curation.

The CDR3, from cysteine to phenylalanine, totals 16 residues. Kept here is only the CDR3 DNA, which spans 48 bases and is read in frame from base 1. The V and J ends are trimmed by 5 bases and 0 bases, leaving 14 bases between them. The germline V gene (reference sequence) provides CDR1 MNHEY and CDR2 SMNVEV. A word on this clone: Its binding antigen is unknown. No quality values exist for individual bases; no much larger clone is one base distant.

Collaborating institutions collected whole blood in K2EDTA tubes following their own protocols. For TCRbeta analysis, collaborators shipped samples as frozen whole blood, isolated PBMCs, or DNA extracted from either of those sample types. TCRbeta CDR3 regions were amplified from genomic DNA using the immunoSEQ Assay, a bias-controlled multiplex PCR. The study's own analysis went as follows. Nucleated cell counts per sample were estimated from amplification of reference gene primers within the assay. To quantify the absolute abundance of each unique TCRbeta CDR3 rearrangement, sequence reads were collapsed and filtered. For each sample, productive Simpson clonality was calculated as the square root of Simpson's diversity index across productive rearrangements. TCRdb carries this immuneACCESS record with in-frame sequences only. Its versions omit some clonotypes, under half of them owing to an unresolved V gene in the studies checked, with the rest unexplained. Clone size and the V and J calls come from that table; the DNA yielded D and trimming. This sample lists over 150,000 clones; roughly 84% were detected once. The ten top clones hold 14% of the sample.

The chain employs TRBV27 and TRBJ1-5; the D segment cannot be called with confidence. Sequenced input: peripheral blood. The sequence came from a man aged 18 to 29 with active or convalescent COVID-19. The nucleotides read TGTGCCAGCAGTCCCACCGCAGACAATAGCAATCAGCCCCAGCATTTT. It specifies CASSPTADNSNQPQHF.